This TCR beta chain derives from a study of blood T cell repertoires in COVID-19. About the research overall: The United States, Italy and Spain supplied acute and convalescent COVID-19 samples. Sources were T cells, B-cell-depleted T cells, or PBMCs; the material itself was cDNA or gDNA.

In the authors' workflow: Counts of nucleated cells, estimated from reference gene primer amplification, were obtained. Here immunoSEQ multiplex PCR was the method, and the copy in TCRdb shows in-frame clones only, minus some. V and J calls and clone size are given by that table; D and trimming were obtained from the DNA. The sample has about 35,000 clones, over 80% seen once; the top ten hold 10%. CDR1 is MNHEY and CDR2 is SVGAGI in the germline V gene. The CDR3 contains 14 residues. Unmatched junction bases numbered 5, after V lost 7 bases and J lost 3 bases. V gene TRBV6-5 combines with J gene TRBJ2-7, with 11 bases aligning to TRBD1. This TCR was recovered from a man at least 80 years old with active COVID-19. Sequencing was carried out using peripheral blood. In nucleotides, the CDR3 is TGTGCCAGCACCGGGACAGGGGGAATCTACGAGCAGTACTTC. Translating gives CASTGTGGIYEQYF.